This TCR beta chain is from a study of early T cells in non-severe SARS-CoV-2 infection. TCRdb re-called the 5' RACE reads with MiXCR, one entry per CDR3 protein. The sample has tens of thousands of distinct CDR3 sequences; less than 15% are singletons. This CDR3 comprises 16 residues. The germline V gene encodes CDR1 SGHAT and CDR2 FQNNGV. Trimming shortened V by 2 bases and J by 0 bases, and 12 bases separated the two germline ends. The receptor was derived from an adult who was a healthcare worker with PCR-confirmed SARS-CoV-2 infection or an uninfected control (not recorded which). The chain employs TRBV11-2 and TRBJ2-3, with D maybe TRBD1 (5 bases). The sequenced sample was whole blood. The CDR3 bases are TGTGCCAGCAGCTTAAGACAGATCGCTAGCACAGATACGCAGTATTTT. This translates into CASSLRQIASTDTQYF.